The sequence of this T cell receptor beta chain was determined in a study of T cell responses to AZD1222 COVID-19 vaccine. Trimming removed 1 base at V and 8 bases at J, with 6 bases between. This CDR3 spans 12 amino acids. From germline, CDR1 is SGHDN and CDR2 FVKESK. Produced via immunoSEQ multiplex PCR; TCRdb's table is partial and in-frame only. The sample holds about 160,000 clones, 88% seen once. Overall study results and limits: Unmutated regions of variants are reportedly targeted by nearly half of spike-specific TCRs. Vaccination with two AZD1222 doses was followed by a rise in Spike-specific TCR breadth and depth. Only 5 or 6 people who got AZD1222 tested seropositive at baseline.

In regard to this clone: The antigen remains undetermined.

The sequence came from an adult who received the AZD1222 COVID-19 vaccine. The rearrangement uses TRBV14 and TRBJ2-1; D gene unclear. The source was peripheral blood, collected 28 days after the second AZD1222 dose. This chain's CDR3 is CASSQVYYEQFF. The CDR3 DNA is TGTGCCAGCAGCCAAGTTTATTATGAGCAGTTCTTC.